Sequencing of this T cell receptor beta chain was carried out in a study of blood T cell repertoires in COVID-19. Germline V CDR1 and CDR2: MNHEY, SVGAGI. The CDR3 covers 14 residues. V was trimmed by 0 bases and J by 3 bases, leaving 8 bases between them. The authors' processing: The authors estimated nucleated cell counts from reference gene primer amplification. Generated by immunoSEQ multiplex PCR, the TCRdb table keeps only in-frame clones and is missing some. The V and J calls and the clone size are those of that table, but D and trimming were determined from the DNA. Here the sample spans 88,000 or so clones, 80% to 90% being singletons.

The genes are TRBV6-5 and TRBJ1-2; weak D call: TRBD1 (5 bases). The receptor was derived from a man in his sixties with acute or convalescent COVID-19. Sample: peripheral blood. Written as DNA, the CDR3 is TGTGCCAGCAGTTACTCCCAGGGCTACTATGGCTACACCTTC. This gives the protein CASSYSQGYYGYTF.